Listed below are T cell receptor beta chains from one sample, sequenced in a study of OX40 agonist ivuxolimab in advanced cancers. Method: immunoSEQ multiplex PCR; TCRdb's copy keeps in-frame clones and lacks some. The sample has more than 45,000 clones, 77% seen once. Sequencing was performed on CD4+ or CD8+ T cells sorted from blood, taken in a trial of the OX40 agonist ivuxolimab. The source is an adult with an advanced solid tumor such as melanoma, head and neck, liver or kidney cancer. Both conserved end residues are part of each CDR3. D genes are given only for firm matches. The listing skips clone size in some rows; elsewhere it reads once, few, many or a size class.

d_gene: NA; abundance: NA; j_gene: TRBJ2-2; v_gene: TRBV5-5; CDR3nt: TGTGCCAGCAGCTTGCAGGGCGGGCCAGGTGGCGGGGAGCTGTTTTTT; CDR3aa: CASSLQGGPGGGELFF
d_gene: NA; abundance: NA; j_gene: TRBJ2-7; v_gene: TRBV6-1; CDR3nt: TGTGCCAGCATTAGTCCGGGACAAGGGGCCGAGCAGTACTTC; CDR3aa: CASISPGQGAEQYF
d_gene: NA; abundance: NA; j_gene: TRBJ2-4; v_gene: TRBV5-8; CDR3nt: TGTGCCAGCAGTCTAAGGCGGTCCAAAAACATTCAGTACTTC; CDR3aa: CASSLRRSKNIQYF
d_gene: NA; abundance: NA; j_gene: TRBJ2-3; v_gene: TRBV28; CDR3nt: TGTGCCAGCAGTGGGGGCACTAGCACAGATACGCAGTATTTT; CDR3aa: CASSGGTSTDTQYF
d_gene: NA; abundance: NA; j_gene: TRBJ1-2; v_gene: TRBV28; CDR3nt: TGTGCCAGCAGTTTTAGCGGGAACTATGGCTACACCTTC; CDR3aa: CASSFSGNYGYTF
d_gene: NA; abundance: medium-sized; j_gene: TRBJ1-2; v_gene: TRBV5-6; CDR3nt: TGTGCCAGCAGGCGGGGCACAAGGGTCTATGGCTACACCTTC; CDR3aa: CASRRGTRVYGYTF
d_gene: TRBD1; abundance: NA; j_gene: TRBJ2-3; v_gene: TRBV2; CDR3nt: TGTGCCAGCAGTGAGCGGACAGGGTTTACGGATACGCAGTATTTT; CDR3aa: CASSERTGFTDTQYF
d_gene: NA; abundance: NA; j_gene: TRBJ1-5; v_gene: TRBV18; CDR3nt: TGTGCCAGCTCACAAATGATGGAAAGCAATCAGCCCCAGCATTTT; CDR3aa: CASSQMMESNQPQHF
d_gene: NA; abundance: NA; j_gene: TRBJ2-7; v_gene: TRBV7-9; CDR3nt: TGTGCCAGCAGCTCGGGCGGCAGGTCCGAGCAGTACTTC; CDR3aa: CASSSGGRSEQYF
d_gene: TRBD2; abundance: NA; j_gene: TRBJ2-1; v_gene: TRBV11-2; CDR3nt: TGTGCCAGCAGCTTAGACGGGCGGACTCTCAATAGCGGGAGAAAGCAGTTCTTC; CDR3aa: CASSLDGRTLNSGRKQFF
d_gene: NA; abundance: NA; j_gene: TRBJ2-7; v_gene: TRBV7-2; CDR3nt: TGTGCCAGCAGCTCCGCAATAAGACTGGTGAGGGAGCAGTACTTC; CDR3aa: CASSSAIRLVREQYF
d_gene: NA; abundance: NA; j_gene: TRBJ1-4; v_gene: TRBV7-9; CDR3nt: TGTGCCAGCAGCTTAGGTGGGGTAACTAATGAAAAACTGTTTTTT; CDR3aa: CASSLGGVTNEKLFF
d_gene: TRBD2; abundance: NA; j_gene: TRBJ2-2; v_gene: TRBV10-3; CDR3nt: TGTGCCATCAGTGGGGCAGGTAGCGGGAAGGTCGGGGAGCTGTTTTTT; CDR3aa: CAISGAGSGKVGELFF
d_gene: NA; abundance: NA; j_gene: TRBJ2-7; v_gene: TRBV28; CDR3nt: TGTGCCAGTATTCCGGGATCGAAGGACGAGCAGTACTTC; CDR3aa: CASIPGSKDEQYF
d_gene: TRBD1; abundance: NA; j_gene: TRBJ1-1; v_gene: TRBV27; CDR3nt: TGTGCCAGCAGTCCCGGGCAGGGGGCGGCTGAAGCTTTCTTT; CDR3aa: CASSPGQGAAEAFF
d_gene: NA; abundance: NA; j_gene: TRBJ2-4; v_gene: TRBV6-1; CDR3nt: TGTGCCAGCAGTGAAGCGCGGTATGGCAAAAACATTCAGTACTTC; CDR3aa: CASSEARYGKNIQYF
d_gene: NA; abundance: NA; j_gene: TRBJ1-4; v_gene: TRBV5-1; CDR3nt: TGCGCCAGCAGCTTCCCAGGGAGTGAAAAACTGTTTTTT; CDR3aa: CASSFPGSEKLFF
d_gene: TRBD2; abundance: NA; j_gene: TRBJ2-7; v_gene: TRBV29-1; CDR3nt: TGCAGCGTGGGCGGGCTAGCGGGATCCTACGAGCAGTACTTC; CDR3aa: CSVGGLAGSYEQYF
d_gene: NA; abundance: NA; j_gene: TRBJ1-4; v_gene: TRBV2; CDR3nt: TGTGCCAGCACGGTACGCGGAGGTGAAAAACTGTTTTTT; CDR3aa: CASTVRGGEKLFF
d_gene: NA; abundance: NA; j_gene: TRBJ1-1; v_gene: TRBV19; CDR3nt: TGTGCCAGTATGAAGAACACTGAAGCTTTCTTT; CDR3aa: CASMKNTEAFF
d_gene: NA; abundance: NA; j_gene: TRBJ1-2; v_gene: TRBV5-6; CDR3nt: TGTGCCAGCAGCCCCAAGGGTTCAGTCCCCTATGGCTACACCTTC; CDR3aa: CASSPKGSVPYGYTF
d_gene: NA; abundance: NA; j_gene: TRBJ2-5; v_gene: TRBV20-1; CDR3nt: TGCAGTGCTAGAGTTGCCGAGACCCAGTACTTC; CDR3aa: CSARVAETQYF
d_gene: NA; abundance: NA; j_gene: TRBJ1-1; v_gene: TRBV5-1; CDR3nt: TGCGCCAGCAGCAGACCCGAATGGAACACTGAAGCTTTCTTT; CDR3aa: CASSRPEWNTEAFF
d_gene: NA; abundance: NA; j_gene: TRBJ2-6; v_gene: TRBV15; CDR3nt: TGTGCCACCAGCAGAGTAGGAACCTCTGGGGCCAACGTCCTGACTTTC; CDR3aa: CATSRVGTSGANVLTF
d_gene: TRBD1; abundance: NA; j_gene: TRBJ1-5; v_gene: TRBV5-8; CDR3nt: TGTGCCAGCAGCCCCCAGCTTGGGACAGGGGGCAATCAGCCCCAGCATTTT; CDR3aa: CASSPQLGTGGNQPQHF
d_gene: NA; abundance: few; j_gene: TRBJ2-1; v_gene: TRBV6-1; CDR3nt: TGTGCCAGCAGTGTGGTCCTGAGGGGTGAGCAGTTCTTC; CDR3aa: CASSVVLRGEQFF
d_gene: NA; abundance: NA; j_gene: TRBJ1-4; v_gene: TRBV7-9; CDR3nt: TGTGCCAGCAGCTTTGGTCAGAACTATGAAAAACTGTTTTTT; CDR3aa: CASSFGQNYEKLFF
d_gene: NA; abundance: NA; j_gene: TRBJ1-1; v_gene: TRBV6-1; CDR3nt: TGTGCCAGCAGCAGCAGATTAGGGACATGGCCCCAGGCTTTCTTT; CDR3aa: CASSSRLGTWPQAFF
d_gene: NA; abundance: NA; j_gene: TRBJ1-4; v_gene: TRBV7-9; CDR3nt: TGTGCCAGCAGCTTAAACAGCGTATTAAATGAAAAACTGTTTTTT; CDR3aa: CASSLNSVLNEKLFF
d_gene: NA; abundance: NA; j_gene: TRBJ1-4; v_gene: TRBV5-5; CDR3nt: TGTGCCAGCAGCTCCCGGGCCGGAAGGGGACTAACTAATGAAAAACTGTTTTTT; CDR3aa: CASSSRAGRGLTNEKLFF
d_gene: TRBD2; abundance: few; j_gene: TRBJ2-7; v_gene: TRBV28; CDR3nt: TGTGCCAGCAGTTCACAAGCGGGGTTCGGTTACGAGCAGTACTTC; CDR3aa: CASSSQAGFGYEQYF
d_gene: NA; abundance: NA; j_gene: TRBJ1-1; v_gene: TRBV6-5; CDR3nt: TGTGCCAGCAGCTTCACAGGGACCGGCACTGAAGCTTTCTTT; CDR3aa: CASSFTGTGTEAFF
d_gene: NA; abundance: NA; j_gene: TRBJ2-5; v_gene: TRBV28; CDR3nt: TGTGCCAGCAGTTTATATTGGAAGGCAGACACACGGGAGACCCAGTACTTC; CDR3aa: CASSLYWKADTRETQYF